A selection of T cell receptor beta chains follows, all from one sample in a study of human T cells and chemical hapten exposure. MiXCR, applied by TCRdb to the RACE reads, yields one record per CDR3 protein. The repertoire holds 300,000 to 400,000 distinct CDR3 sequences, roughly 5% seen once, with 2% to 3% in the top ten. The sample here was whole blood, taken in connection with sensitization to the hapten diphenylcyclopropenone (DPC). These receptors were obtained from a woman aged 50 to 60 with alopecia areata. Some clones in this sample may be carry-over from other donors' samples. Both conserved end residues are part of each CDR3. A D gene is named only where the DNA matches it firmly. The size of a clone is reported for some rows only, either as once, few or many, or as a class for expanded clones.

d_call j_call clone_size v_call cdr3_nt cdr3_aa
- TRBJ2-7 many TRBV13 TGTGCCAGCAGCCTCCGCCGTTTGGGCGAGCAGTACTTC CASSLRRLGEQYF
- TRBJ2-3 few TRBV28 TGTGCCAGCAGCAGTTTAAACTCGGGGCTGGGGGGCCCAGATACGCAGTATTTT CASSSLNSGLGGPDTQYF
- TRBJ2-5 many TRBV12-3/TRBV12-4 TGTGCCAGCAGTTTTCAAGGGGGGCGCAGAGAGACCCAGTACTTC CASSFQGGRRETQYF
- TRBJ1-2 few TRBV1 TGCACCAGCAGCCAAGGAGGACAGGGATATAACTATGGCTACACCTTC CTSSQGGQGYNYGYTF
TRBD2 TRBJ2-7 few TRBV27 TGTGCCAGCAGTTTGGTACCGGGACTTGGGGGGGGCGAGCAGTACTTC CASSLVPGLGGGEQYF
- TRBJ2-5 - TRBV5-1 TGCGCCAGCAGCTTAATCGCCCAGGTGGGCGAGACCCAGTACTTC CASSLIAQVGETQYF
TRBD1 TRBJ2-2 few TRBV7-3 TGTGCCAGCAGCCGGACAGGGCTCAGGACCGGGGAGCTGTTTTTT CASSRTGLRTGELFF
- TRBJ1-1 many TRBV5-1 TGCGCCAGCAGCTTGGTATGGGGGACTGAAGCTTTCTTT CASSLVWGTEAFF
- TRBJ1-2 - TRBV4-2 TGTGCCAGCAGCCCGACTTTGGGGGGCTTCTATGGCTACACCTTC CASSPTLGGFYGYTF
TRBD2 TRBJ2-1 - TRBV12-3/TRBV12-4 TGTGCCAGCAGTACTAGCGTCTCCTCCTACAATGAGCAGTTCTTC CASSTSVSSYNEQFF
- TRBJ2-1 - TRBV29-1 TGCAGCGTTGAGGAGACGTACAATGAGCAGTTCTTC CSVEETYNEQFF